These 10 T cell receptor beta chains share one sample of origin, sequenced in a study of blood T cell repertoires in COVID-19. Using immunoSEQ multiplex PCR, the repertoire was profiled, and TCRdb retains in-frame clones only, with some absent. The sample shows around 380,000 clones, roughly 80% of them seen only once. The sample taken for sequencing was peripheral blood. The origin of the receptors is a human donor with acute or convalescent COVID-19. The donor label of this sample is uncertain.

This rearrangement joins TRBV19 to TRBJ1-3; 9 nucleotides align to TRBD1. Germline trimming cut 3 bases from V and 4 bases from J; bases unmatched to any gene: 4. The CDR3 extends over 15 amino acids. The V gene's germline CDR1 is LNHDA and CDR2 SQIVND (reference sequence). Here the CDR3 reads CASSIRQGVGNTIYF. The CDR3 DNA follows: TGTGCCAGTAGTATCCGACAGGGGGTCGGAAACACCATATATTTT.

V usage is TRBV7-8 and J usage is TRBJ1-1, with TRBD1 as a possible D gene (6 bases). CDR3 length: 15 amino acids. The V gene lost 3 bases and the J gene lost 4 bases, with 15 bases spanning the gap. Germline V gene sequence: CDR1 SGHVS, CDR2 FQNEAQ. CDR3 sequence reads: CASSFSEGRGTEAFF. The CDR3 region has the DNA TGTGCCAGCAGCTTTTCAGAGGGCAGGGGCACTGAAGCTTTCTTT.

This rearrangement joins TRBV9 to TRBJ1-3; no reliable D call. CDR3 length equals 17 residues. Trimming took 0 bases from V and 0 from J, leaving 13 bases between them. CDR1 is SGDLS, CDR2 YYNGEE, per germline. CDR3 protein: CASSVGGGTNSGNTIYF. CDR3 nucleotide sequence: TGTGCCAGCAGCGTAGGAGGTGGCACCAACTCTGGAAACACCATATATTTT.

This clone was seen more than once but under ten times. The genes are TRBV10-1 and TRBJ2-1; D might be TRBD2 (5 bases). Germline V gene data show CDR1 as WNHNN and CDR2 as SYGVQD (reference sequence). V was pared by 2 bases and J by 6 bases, with 14 bases between. This CDR3 spans 15 amino acids. This chain's CDR3 is CASSERRGIINEQFF. The CDR3 DNA follows: TGCGCCAGCAGTGAGAGGAGAGGGATTATCAATGAGCAGTTCTTC.

The chain recombines TRBV2 with TRBJ2-5, with 7 bases lining up with TRBD1. From germline, CDR1 is SNHLY and CDR2 FYNNEI. V lost 4 bases, J lost 9 bases, and 11 bases stayed unmatched. This CDR3 has 14 amino acids. The CDR3 protein is CASSGQDRRAAQYF. The CDR3 nucleotides read TGTGCCAGCAGTGGTCAGGACAGGCGGGCGGCCCAGTACTTC.

This rearrangement joins TRBV28 to TRBJ1-1, with D hard to call. Germline V gene sequence: CDR1 MDHEN, CDR2 SYDVKM. This CDR3 spans 12 amino acids. The germline V and J ends were trimmed by 7 bases and 10 bases, with 16 bases remaining between them. CDR3 protein: CASTPDVRVAFF. In DNA form, the CDR3 reads TGTGCCAGCACCCCAGACGTGAGGGTAGCTTTCTTT.

This chain connects TRBV7-6 to TRBJ1-6; a possible D gene is TRBD1 (5 bases). With 2 bases removed from V and 6 bases from J, the gap between germline ends came to 11 bases. Germline assignment: CDR1 SGHVS and CDR2 FNYEAQ. CDR3 length: 15 amino acids. The CDR3 spells CASSLQGGRNSPLHF. The DNA for the CDR3 is TGTGCCAGCAGCTTACAGGGTGGGCGTAATTCACCCCTCCACTTT.

The V and J genes are TRBV27 and TRBJ2-7, with 12 nucleotides matching TRBD2. The J segment lost 2 bases and the V segment lost 3 bases, leaving 11 bases of the junction unmatched. CDR3 size: 18 residues. Germline CDR1 and CDR2: MNHEY and SMNVEV (reference sequence). CDR3 coding DNA: TGTGCCAGCAGTTTGCGCCGGCTAGCGGGAGGGACCCCCTACGAGCAGTACTTC. Protein: CASSLRRLAGGTPYEQYF.

The chain links TRBV7-9 to TRBJ2-3; possibly TRBD2 for D (5 bases). This CDR3 spans 15 amino acids. Germline V gene sequence: CDR1 SEHNR, CDR2 FQNEAQ (reference sequence). The V and J ends lost 7 bases and 2 bases respectively, with 16 bases between them. Here the CDR3 DNA reads TGTGCCAGCACCGAAGGACTCCGCCCCACAGATACGCAGTATTTT. It specifies CASTEGLRPTDTQYF.

This chain links TRBV6-2 or TRBV6-3 with TRBJ1-1, with D possibly TRBD1 on 5 matching bases. The V end was cut by 0 bases, the J end by 4 bases, with 18 bases between. This CDR3 region has 17 residues. Germline CDR1 reads MNHEY; CDR2 reads SVGEGT. The DNA for the CDR3 is TGTGCCAGCAGTTACTCTATCAGCTTCCAAAGGGGCACTGAAGCTTTCTTT. It yields the protein CASSYSISFQRGTEAFF.